These T cell receptor beta chains were read from a single sample in a study of OX40 agonist ivuxolimab in advanced cancers. Repertoires were generated with immunoSEQ multiplex PCR, while TCRdb's copy carries only in-frame clones and drops some. The sample yields under 15,000 clones, 75% to 85% seen once. Sequenced here: CD4+ or CD8+ T cells sorted from blood, sampled in a trial of the OX40 agonist ivuxolimab. The receptors shown here come from an adult with an advanced solid tumor such as melanoma, head and neck, liver or kidney cancer. Both conserved end residues are part of each CDR3. The D gene is left open where the match is weak. The size of a clone is reported for some rows only, either as once, few or many, or as a class for expanded clones.

abundance,v_gene,d_gene,j_gene,CDR3nt,CDR3aa
NA,TRBV9,NA,TRBJ2-4,TGTGCCAGCAGCGTATCCGGAGAGGGCAAAAACATTCAGTACTTC,CASSVSGEGKNIQYF
medium-sized,TRBV6-4,NA,TRBJ2-1,TGTGCCAGCAGTGAGGACAGCTCCTACAATGAGCAGTTCTTC,CASSEDSSYNEQFF
few,TRBV30,NA,TRBJ1-2,TGTGCAATCTCACTCTATGGCTACACCTTC,CAISLYGYTF
NA,TRBV27,NA,TRBJ2-7,TGTGCCAGCAGTTTAGAGGGTGGCCCCCGCGAGCAGTACTTC,CASSLEGGPREQYF
NA,TRBV28,TRBD1,TRBJ2-3,TGTGCCAGCCCGCCGGGTGGGGATCTAGGGACAGCTGACACAGATACGCAGTATTTT,CASPPGGDLGTADTDTQYF
medium-sized,TRBV9,TRBD1,TRBJ2-1,TGTGCCAGCAGCGACGACAGGGGGCGCAATGAGCAGTTCTTC,CASSDDRGRNEQFF
NA,TRBV27,NA,TRBJ1-2,TGTGCCAGCAGTTTACGGCGGAACTCTAACTATGGCTACACCTTC,CASSLRRNSNYGYTF
NA,TRBV7-9,TRBD1,TRBJ2-2,TGTGCCAGCAGCTTAGTGACAGGGGAGACCGGGGAGCTGTTTTTT,CASSLVTGETGELFF
NA,TRBV6-1,NA,TRBJ2-3,TGTGCCAGCAGTGAAGTGCAGGTATTAGGAGATACGCAGTATTTT,CASSEVQVLGDTQYF
NA,TRBV19,NA,TRBJ2-3,TGTGCCAGTACCCCGAATCAAGATACGCAGTATTTT,CASTPNQDTQYF
NA,TRBV6-6,NA,TRBJ2-7,TGTGCCAGCAGTTCCCTGATGGAAAACGAGCAGTACTTC,CASSSLMENEQYF
NA,TRBV6-6,NA,TRBJ1-2,TGTGCCAGCAGTTACGACAGTACCTATGGCTACACCTTC,CASSYDSTYGYTF
NA,TRBV7-3,TRBD2,TRBJ2-1,TGTGCCAGCAGGCAAACTAGCGGGAGGGGGGATGAGCAGTTCTTC,CASRQTSGRGDEQFF
once,TRBV2,NA,TRBJ2-7,TGTGCCAGCAGCTCAACGCTAAATGGGGCCTACGAGCAGTACTTC,CASSSTLNGAYEQYF
NA,TRBV12-2,NA,TRBJ2-3,TGTGCAAGTCGCTTGGCTAGCCTGTATTTT,CASRLASLYF
NA,TRBV7-9,NA,TRBJ2-7,TGTGCCAGCAGCGGGGCGGGATACGAGCAGTACTTC,CASSGAGYEQYF
NA,TRBV28,TRBD1,TRBJ2-7,TGTGCCAGCAGCGTAACGCCGACAGGGCTCGAGCAGTACTTC,CASSVTPTGLEQYF
NA,TRBV30,NA,TRBJ2-7,TGTGCCTGGAGTAGGGAATCCTACGAGCAGTACTTC,CAWSRESYEQYF
NA,TRBV21-1,NA,TRBJ2-3,TGTGCCAGCAGCAAATTCCATAAAAGCGTCCCTAGCACAGATACGCAGTATTTT,CASSKFHKSVPSTDTQYF
NA,TRBV30,NA,TRBJ2-2,TGTGCCTGGAGTGAATACACCGGGGAGCTGTTTTTT,CAWSEYTGELFF
NA,TRBV29-1,TRBD2,TRBJ2-5,TGCAGCGGGGGGACTAGCACACAAGAGACCCAGTACTTC,CSGGTSTQETQYF
NA,TRBV10-3,TRBD1,TRBJ2-4,TGTGCCATCAGTGACCCAGACGCGGGACAGGGGAGGAACTTC,CAISDPDAGQGRNF
NA,TRBV6-5,TRBD1,TRBJ2-1,TGTGCCAGCAGCTACAGGGGCGAAATTGACGGTGAGCAGTTCTTC,CASSYRGEIDGEQFF
NA,TRBV6-5,TRBD2,TRBJ2-1,TGTGCCAGCAGTTACTCACTAGCGGGAGGGCCCAATGAGCAGTTCTTC,CASSYSLAGGPNEQFF
NA,TRBV7-9,TRBD1,TRBJ2-7,TGTGCCAGCAGCTTAGACGCCGGGACAGGAGGGGAGCAGTACTTC,CASSLDAGTGGEQYF
NA,TRBV6-5,NA,TRBJ2-7,TGTGCCAGCAGTCCGAGCTCCTACGAGCAGTACTTC,CASSPSSYEQYF
NA,TRBV6-1,NA,TRBJ1-2,TGTGCCAGCAGTGCGAGACTGATTACAGGGAGTCGGGGCTACACCTTC,CASSARLITGSRGYTF
few,TRBV4-3,TRBD2,TRBJ2-7,TGCGCCAGCAGCCAAGGAGCGGGAGAGACCTACGAGCAGTACTTC,CASSQGAGETYEQYF
NA,TRBV2,NA,TRBJ2-7,TGTGCCAGCAGGGAGGGGGGTGAGGTCACCTTCTCCTACGAGCAGTACTTC,CASREGGEVTFSYEQYF
NA,TRBV14,NA,TRBJ2-7,TGTGCCAGCAGCCTCGGAGGGTGGGGTTACGAGCAGTACTTC,CASSLGGWGYEQYF
NA,TRBV21-1,NA,TRBJ2-1,TGTGCCAGCAGCACTAGCGGGAATGAGCAGTTCTTC,CASSTSGNEQFF
NA,TRBV18,TRBD2,TRBJ2-2,TGTGCCAGCTCACCGTTCGGGGGGACCGGGGAGCTGTTTTTT,CASSPFGGTGELFF
once,TRBV5-4,NA,TRBJ1-1,TGTGCCGGCAGCTTTAAGGGGGGAAACACTGAAGCTTTCTTT,CAGSFKGGNTEAFF
NA,TRBV10-2,NA,TRBJ1-2,TGCGCCAGCAGTGAGTCGAGGCAGGGGAGCGGCTATGGCTACACCTTC,CASSESRQGSGYGYTF
NA,TRBV4-1,NA,TRBJ2-5,TGCGCCAGCAGCCAAACGTTACTCGGCGACCAAGAGACCCAGTACTTC,CASSQTLLGDQETQYF
NA,TRBV5-4,NA,TRBJ1-5,TGTGCCAGCAGCTTGAGAGGAGATAATCAGCCCCAGCATTTT,CASSLRGDNQPQHF
NA,TRBV28,TRBD2,TRBJ2-3,TGTGCCAGCAGTTTATCTAGCGGGACTAGCACAGATACGCAGTATTTT,CASSLSSGTSTDTQYF
NA,TRBV19,NA,TRBJ2-3,TGTGCCAGTAGTATCGGGCAGATCCCGGCTACGCAGTATTTT,CASSIGQIPATQYF
NA,TRBV6-1,NA,TRBJ1-3,TGTGCCAGCAGTGAAATCGGGGCCACTGGAAACACCATATATTTT,CASSEIGATGNTIYF
few,TRBV19,NA,TRBJ1-2,TGTGCCAGCTCCCTGGGAGCCGAGGGCTACACCTTC,CASSLGAEGYTF
NA,TRBV7-9,NA,TRBJ2-1,TGTGCCAGCAGCTTAGTGGCTGTCAATGAGCAGTTCTTC,CASSLVAVNEQFF
NA,TRBV7-9,NA,TRBJ2-5,TGTGCCAGCAGCTTAGCCGGGTTGGGGGAGACCCAGTACTTC,CASSLAGLGETQYF
NA,TRBV5-1,TRBD2,TRBJ2-6,TGCGCCAGCAGGGTTGGGAGGGCGGCCGGGGCCAACGTCCTGACTTTC,CASRVGRAAGANVLTF
few,TRBV5-1,NA,TRBJ1-1,TGCGCCAGCAGCTTGAATGGGGGGCGGACTGAAGCTTTCTTT,CASSLNGGRTEAFF
once,TRBV30,NA,TRBJ2-5,TGTGCCTGGAGTGTGCAGGGAGAGACCCAGTACTTC,CAWSVQGETQYF
NA,TRBV7-9,NA,TRBJ2-7,TGTGCCAGCAGCGCGGCTGGCTTTTACGAGCAGTACTTC,CASSAAGFYEQYF
once,TRBV11-2,NA,TRBJ1-1,TGTGCCAGCAGCACAGGGACGAACACTGAAGCTTTCTTT,CASSTGTNTEAFF
NA,TRBV7-6,NA,TRBJ2-7,TGTGCCAGCAGCTTAGTCGTAGGACCAGGCGAGCAGTACTTC,CASSLVVGPGEQYF
once,TRBV5-1,NA,TRBJ1-1,TGCGCCAGCAGCTTGGGACAGAAAGCTTTCTTT,CASSLGQKAFF
once,TRBV6-5,TRBD1,TRBJ2-3,TGTGCCAGCAGCCTGGGACAGGGTGCAGATACGCAGTATTTT,CASSLGQGADTQYF
NA,TRBV18,TRBD2,TRBJ2-2,TGTGCCAGCTCACCACTAGCGGGAGATGGCGGGGAGCTGTTTTTT,CASSPLAGDGGELFF
NA,TRBV10-1,NA,TRBJ2-3,TGCGCCAACCCTAGGGGGGTGACAGATACGCAGTATTTT,CANPRGVTDTQYF
NA,TRBV6-5,TRBD1,TRBJ1-5,TGTGCCAGCAGCTACAGGGGAGAGGATCAGCCCCAGCATTTT,CASSYRGEDQPQHF
NA,TRBV6-5,TRBD1,TRBJ1-5,TGTGCCAGCAGTTACTCCGGGACAGGGGAGCAGCCCCAGCATTTT,CASSYSGTGEQPQHF
NA,TRBV30,TRBD1,TRBJ2-1,TGTGCCTGGAGTGAGGACAGGGACCATGAGCAGTTCTTC,CAWSEDRDHEQFF